Listed below are T cell receptor beta chains from one sample, sequenced in a study of beta chain features in type 1 diabetes. Profiled with immunoSEQ multiplex PCR; TCRdb holds only in-frame clones, not every one. The sample records about 410,000 clones, about 15% being singletons. The sequencing input was naive CD4+ T cells from blood. All receptors come from a man younger than 40 in good health. Each CDR3 is given with its conserved first and last residue. Each record gives: V gene, clone size, J gene, D gene, CDR3 protein, CDR3 DNA. D genes are given only for firm matches. A clone size is listed for some rows: how often the clone was seen (once, few, many), or a class if it is expanded.

TRBV13	few	TRBJ2-7	NA	CASTPLGPYEQYF	TGTGCCAGCACCCCCTTGGGACCCTACGAGCAGTACTTC
TRBV5-1	few	TRBJ2-3	TRBD2	CASKFPAGDADTQYF	TGCGCCAGCAAATTTCCGGCGGGGGATGCAGATACGCAGTATTTT
TRBV7-2	few	TRBJ1-3	NA	CASSLADTIYF	TGTGCCAGCAGCTTGGCGGACACCATATATTTT
TRBV19	few	TRBJ2-3	NA	CASSMWGFTDTQYF	TGTGCCAGTAGTATGTGGGGGTTCACAGATACGCAGTATTTT
TRBV29-1	few	TRBJ2-7	NA	CSVAPGGTYEQYF	TGCAGCGTTGCGCCCGGGGGAACCTACGAGCAGTACTTC
TRBV9	few	TRBJ2-1	NA	CASSVDGEMDNEQFF	TGTGCCAGCAGCGTAGATGGGGAGATGGACAATGAGCAGTTCTTC
TRBV30	NA	TRBJ1-1	TRBD1	CACRGDEAFF	TGTGCCTGCAGGGGGGACGAAGCTTTCTTT
TRBV4-3	few	TRBJ2-1	NA	CASSRRAGARIAGNSYNEQFF	NA
TRBV4-3	NA	TRBJ2-3	TRBD1	CASSPFGEGAVDTQYF	TGCGCCAGCAGCCCTTTTGGTGAGGGGGCAGTGGATACGCAGTATTTT
TRBV29-1	NA	TRBJ2-5	TRBD2	CSVRLAGEVPQYF	TGCAGCGTACGACTAGCGGGAGAGGTGCCCCAGTACTTC
TRBV4-3	few	TRBJ2-5	NA	CASSQDLEETQYF	TGCGCCAGCAGCCAAGACCTGGAAGAGACCCAGTACTTC
TRBV9	NA	TRBJ2-5	TRBD2	CASSVAPGLAVQETQYF	TGTGCCAGCAGCGTAGCCCCCGGACTAGCGGTCCAAGAGACCCAGTACTTC
TRBV9	NA	TRBJ2-5	NA	CASSPHNGYQETQYF	TGTGCCAGCAGCCCTCACAATGGGTACCAAGAGACCCAGTACTTC
TRBV6-5	NA	TRBJ1-2	NA	CASSRGGQYNYGYTF	TGTGCCAGCTCGAGGGGGGGACAATATAACTATGGCTACACCTTC
TRBV9	NA	TRBJ2-1	NA	CASSSMVRQGSYNEQFF	TGTGCCAGCAGCTCCATGGTACGCCAGGGTTCTTACAATGAGCAGTTCTTC
TRBV29-1	few	TRBJ2-5	NA	CSVGGRGPQETQYF	TGCAGCGTTGGGGGTAGAGGCCCCCAAGAGACCCAGTACTTC
TRBV2	few	TRBJ1-5	TRBD1	CASSEGTGDWPQHF	TGTGCCAGCAGTGAAGGGACAGGGGATTGGCCCCAGCATTTT
TRBV9	few	TRBJ1-3	NA	CASSGATGLFGNTIYF	TGTGCCAGCAGCGGAGCTACAGGACTTTTTGGAAACACCATATATTTT
TRBV9	NA	TRBJ2-1	TRBD2	CASSVGLAGVGNEQFF	TGTGCCAGCAGCGTAGGGCTAGCGGGAGTGGGTAATGAGCAGTTCTTC
TRBV9	NA	TRBJ2-3	TRBD1	CASTPRTGLGDTQYF	TGTGCCAGCACCCCCCGGACAGGCCTGGGGGATACGCAGTATTTT
TRBV19	NA	TRBJ1-5	TRBD1	CASSTPDRVNQPQHF	TGTGCCAGTAGTACTCCCGACAGGGTCAATCAGCCCCAGCATTTT
TRBV29-1	NA	TRBJ1-1	TRBD1	CSVHDRGRNTEAFF	TGCAGCGTCCATGACAGGGGAAGAAACACTGAAGCTTTCTTT
TRBV29-1	few	TRBJ1-4	NA	CSVGPTGATNEKLFF	TGCAGCGTTGGTCCGACTGGCGCAACTAATGAAAAACTGTTTTTT
TRBV11-2	NA	TRBJ2-3	TRBD2	CASSLDLAGASDTQYF	TGTGCCAGCAGCTTAGACCTAGCGGGAGCATCAGATACGCAGTATTTT
TRBV9	NA	TRBJ1-2	NA	CASSVGGQPDGYTF	TGTGCCAGCAGCGTAGGGGGCCAACCGGATGGCTACACCTTC
TRBV23-1	NA	TRBJ1-3	NA	CASSQGQLDSGNTIYF	TGCGCCAGCAGTCAAGGACAGCTAGACTCTGGAAACACCATATATTTT
TRBV5-1	NA	TRBJ2-4	TRBD1	CASSLDPGQGDIQYF	TGCGCCAGCAGCTTAGATCCGGGACAGGGAGACATTCAGTACTTC